This paragraph reports one TCR beta chain. Sequencing was performed with immunoSEQ multiplex PCR; in TCRdb, only in-frame clones are kept and a portion is missing. The sample lists over 15,000 clones; 87% were seen once. The data stem from a study of PD-1 blockade in classical Hodgkin lymphoma. Time point here: newly diagnosed, previously untreated cHL patient sample. This CDR3 comprises 14 residues. The V end was cut by 2 bases, the J end by 1 base, with 8 bases between. CDR1 SEHNR and CDR2 FQNEAQ come from the germline V gene (reference sequence). The source is a human donor with classical Hodgkin lymphoma. Sequencing was carried out using peripheral blood mononuclear cells (PBMCs). The J gene is TRBJ1-1, the V gene TRBV7-9; perhaps TRBD1 as D (5 bases). The CDR3 nucleotides read TGTGCCAGCAGCTTACTGACAGAGAACACTGAAGCTTTCTTT. Translating it yields CASSLLTENTEAFF. Looking up the rest from reference TRBV7-9 and TRBJ1-1 gives the full variable domain: DTGVSQNPRHKITKRGQNVTFRCDPISEHNRLYWYRQTLGQGPEFLTYFQNEAQLEKSRLLSDRFSAERPKGSFSTLEIQRTEQGDSAMYLCASSLLTENTEAFFGQGTRLTVV.